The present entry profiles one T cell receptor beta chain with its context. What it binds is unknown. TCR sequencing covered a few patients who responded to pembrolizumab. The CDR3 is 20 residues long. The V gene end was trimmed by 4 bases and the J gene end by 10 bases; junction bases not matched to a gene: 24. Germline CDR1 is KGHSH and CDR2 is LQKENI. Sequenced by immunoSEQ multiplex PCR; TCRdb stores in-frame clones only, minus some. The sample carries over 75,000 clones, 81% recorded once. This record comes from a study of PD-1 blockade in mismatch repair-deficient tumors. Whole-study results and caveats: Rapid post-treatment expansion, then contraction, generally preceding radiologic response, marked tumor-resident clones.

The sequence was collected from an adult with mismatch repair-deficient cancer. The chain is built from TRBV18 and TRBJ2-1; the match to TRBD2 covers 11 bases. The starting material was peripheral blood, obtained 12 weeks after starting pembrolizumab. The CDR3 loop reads CASSRVVLAGGPSLGYEQFF. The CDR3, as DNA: TGTGCCAGCTCACGGGTCGTGTTAGCGGGAGGGCCGAGTCTTGGGTACGAGCAGTTCTTC.